This T cell receptor (beta chain) is drawn from a study of CD8 T cell repertoires and HIV-1 epitope variants. CDR1 SQVTM and CDR2 ANQGSEA come from the germline V gene. V lost 7 bases to trimming and J lost 2 bases; unmatched junction nucleotides: 9. The CDR3 runs to 15 residues. Measured with immunoSEQ multiplex PCR; TCRdb has only the in-frame clones, and not every one. The data show about 95,000 clones, roughly four fifths seen once. This TCR derives from a male donor with HIV. The chain recombines TRBV29-1 with TRBJ2-3; 10 bases line up with TRBD2. Sequenced input: uncultured baseline CD8+ T cells from peripheral blood mononuclear cells (PBMCs). CDR3 sequence (DNA): TGCAGCGCCGAGGGAACTAGCGGGACCACAGATACGCAGTATTTT. This sequence encodes CSAEGTSGTTDTQYF.